The clone carrying this TCR beta chain was detected ten times or more. Its antigen is as yet unknown. One end of the junction fails to match germline, which may point to a read error. All patients picked for sequencing had shown, by flow cytometry, an expansion of CD8+CD57+ cells. In all patients, the disease was severe acquired aplastic anemia. None of the patients had been given any therapy when their blood was sampled. CDR3 length: 14 residues. Per germline, CDR1 SGHRS and CDR2 YFSETQ. The data belong to a study of CD8+CD57+ T cells in acquired aplastic anemia. Study context: Sorted CD4+ and CD8+ cells gave a mean 3.2 ug DNA, range roughly 0.2 to 27.4 ug.

Study-wide results and limits: Patients and controls shared roughly 28 CD8+ CDR3 sequences, which appeared highly expressed in patients and within their immunodominant clones.

Investigators profiled TCR beta VDJ and CDR3 from genomic DNA template. In TCRdb, the reads were re-called with MiXCR into one record per CDR3 protein. Of 150,000 to 200,000 distinct CDR3 sequences listed, about half are singletons. The rearrangement links TRBV5-1 to TRBJ2-3, with 7 bases matching TRBD2. Sequenced material: sorted CD4+, CD8+, or CD8+CD57+ T cells (not recorded which) from PBMCs. The clonotype was recovered from a human donor with aplastic anemia. CDR3 protein: CASSLRGGTDTQYF. The CDR3 nucleotides are TGTGCCAGCAGCTTACGGGGGGGCACAGATACGCAGTATTTT. Variable domain in full (rest from reference TRBV5-1 and TRBJ2-3): KAGVTQTPRYLIKTRGQQVTLSCSPISGHRSVSWYQQTPGQGLQFLFEYFSETQRNKGNFPGRFSGRQFSNSRSEMNVSTLELGDSALYLCASSLRGGTDTQYFGPGTRLTVL.